These 22 T cell receptor beta chains were all obtained from the same sample, sequenced in a study of T cells in localized non-small cell lung cancer. Method: immunoSEQ multiplex PCR; TCRdb's copy keeps in-frame clones and lacks some. The sample carries about 130,000 clones, about 89% recorded once. The material sequenced was peripheral blood, taken before any cancer treatment. These receptor sequences come from a female donor over 55 with stage I lung adenocarcinoma.

V usage is TRBV7-9 and J usage is TRBJ2-7; 11 positions match TRBD1. The CDR3 length is 17 residues. Trimming removed 5 bases from V and 2 bases from J; junction bases left unmatched: 11. Looked up from germline, CDR1 is SEHNR and CDR2 is FQNEAQ (reference sequence). The CDR3 nucleotides read TGTGCCAGCAGCGCACGAAGGACAGGGGGCTCCCCCTACGAGCAGTACTTC. The encoded protein is CASSARRTGGSPYEQYF.

The rearrangement links TRBV11-2 to TRBJ2-1, with D uncertain. V lost 1 base and J 9 bases, leaving 4 bases between the germline ends. Germline V gene lookup returns CDR1 SGHAT and CDR2 FQNNGV. The CDR3 sequence is 11 residues long. DNA of the CDR3: TGTGCCAGCAGCTTAGTAGTTGAGCAGTTCTTC. As protein: CASSLVVEQFF.

The rearrangement links TRBV7-2 to TRBJ2-1, with 15 bases matching TRBD2. The CDR3 extends over 15 amino acids. The J segment lost 6 bases and the V segment lost 4 bases, leaving 1 base of the junction unmatched. Per germline, CDR1 SGHTA and CDR2 FQGNSA. CDR3 sequence: CASSSGLAGGNEQFF. The CDR3 nucleotides read TGTGCCAGCAGCTCGGGACTAGCGGGAGGCAATGAGCAGTTCTTC.

The chain links TRBV2 to TRBJ2-7; 9 bases fit TRBD2. The CDR3 consists of 17 residues. CDR1 is SNHLY and CDR2 is FYNNEI in the germline V gene. After removal of 3 bases from V and 0 bases from J, the junction contained 9 bases not matched to a gene. CDR3 in DNA: TGTGCCAGCAGTGACACTCTAGCGGGATGGAGCTCCTACGAGCAGTACTTC. It translates to CASSDTLAGWSSYEQYF.

This chain links TRBV2 with TRBJ2-3, with 8 positions matching TRBD1. V was clipped by 7 bases and J by 6 bases; unmatched bases: 6. The CDR3 contains 13 residues. Germline CDR1 is SNHLY and CDR2 is FYNNEI. The DNA of the CDR3 is TGTGCCAGCAACCGACAGGGGTTGGATACGCAGTATTTT. Protein product: CASNRQGLDTQYF.

CDR3 sequence: CASSSEKDRGYTEAFF. The CDR3 DNA is TGTGCCAGCAGCTCGGAGAAGGACAGGGGGTACACTGAAGCTTTCTTT. This chain connects TRBV7-9 to TRBJ1-1, with 10 nucleotides matching TRBD1. The CDR3 extends over 16 amino acids. Trimming cost V 4 bases and J 3 bases; bases outside gene matches: 8. The germline CDR1 and CDR2 sequences are SEHNR and FQNEAQ (reference sequence).

V and J are TRBV2 and TRBJ1-2; D is possibly TRBD1 (6 bases). V was pared by 6 bases and J by 4 bases, with 15 bases between. Germline lookup yields CDR1 SNHLY and CDR2 FYNNEI. The CDR3 extends over 14 amino acids. This chain's CDR3 is CASREGGQVYGYTF. The CDR3 DNA is TGTGCCAGCAGGGAGGGGGGGCAGGTCTATGGCTACACCTTC. The entire variable domain, with the rest obtained from reference TRBV2 and TRBJ1-2, is as follows: EPEVTQTPSHQVTQMGQEVILRCVPISNHLYFYWYRQILGQKVEFLVSFYNNEISEKSEIFDDQFSVERPDGSNFTLKIRSTKLEDSAMYFCASREGGQVYGYTFGSGTRLTVV.

The gene calls are TRBV5-1 and TRBJ2-7, with D possibly being TRBD1 (6 bases). Germline V gives CDR1 SGHRS, CDR2 YFSETQ. The CDR3 covers 15 residues. Trimming removed 1 base from V and 6 bases from J, with 17 bases in between. CDR3 in DNA: TGCGCCAGCAGCTTGCTGGGGCAGGGGATCTCCGAGCAGTACTTC. Amino acids: CASSLLGQGISEQYF.

The chain uses TRBV28 and TRBJ1-1; D call uncertain. Trimming took 3 bases from V and 0 from J, leaving 5 bases between them. The CDR3 runs 13 residues. Germline CDR1 is MDHEN and CDR2 is SYDVKM. Here the CDR3 DNA reads TGTGCCAGCAGTTTCCGGGTGAACACTGAAGCTTTCTTT. Translated: CASSFRVNTEAFF.

The table lists this clone with many counts. This chain uses TRBV6-1 with TRBJ1-5; possible D gene TRBD1, 5 bases. This CDR3 contains 15 residues. Trimming pared 10 bases from V and 5 bases from J, leaving 21 bases between. Germline V gene lookup returns CDR1 MNHNS and CDR2 SASEGT. The CDR3 loop reads CATERGRSGDQPQHF. The CDR3 DNA follows: TGTGCCACCGAAAGGGGACGGTCTGGGGATCAGCCCCAGCATTTT.

V gene TRBV2 combines with J gene TRBJ2-3, with 11 bases aligning to TRBD2. The V gene end was trimmed by 2 bases and the J gene end by 11 bases; junction bases not matched to a gene: 3. The germline V gene has CDR1 SNHLY and CDR2 FYNNEI. This CDR3 spans 13 amino acids. In nucleotides, the CDR3 is TGTGCCAGCAGTGAAACCGGACTAGCGGGGCAGTATTTT. This encodes CASSETGLAGQYF.

The chain is built from TRBV7-8 and TRBJ2-1; D might be TRBD2 (6 bases). Germline V gene lookup returns CDR1 SGHVS and CDR2 FQNEAQ. The CDR3 extends over 16 amino acids. The V end lost 5 bases, the J end lost 6 bases, and 20 bases lay between the germline ends. CDR3 nucleotides: TGTGCCAGCAGCCCCTTCGCCGGGGGTAGTAGCAATGAGCAGTTCTTC. Translating gives CASSPFAGGSSNEQFF.

This sequence joins TRBV29-1 and TRBJ2-7; D not certain. The CDR3 covers 12 residues. V dropped 4 bases and J dropped 1 base, with 8 bases sitting between them. Germline assignment: CDR1 SQVTM and CDR2 ANQGSEA. CDR3 DNA sequence: TGCAGCGTTGTGGATGGGTCCTACGAGCAGTACTTC. It codes for CSVVDGSYEQYF.

The chain combines TRBV5-4 with TRBJ2-3; D unclear. V was clipped by 0 bases and J by 7 bases, with 12 bases between them. This CDR3 contains 14 residues. The germline V gene encodes CDR1 SGHNT and CDR2 YYREEE (reference sequence). The CDR3: CASSLEANKNTQYF. The CDR3 bases are TGTGCCAGCAGCTTGGAGGCTAATAAAAATACGCAGTATTTT.

The CDR3 DNA reads TGTGCCAGCAGTGAGCAGGACCCCAGGATCAACGAGCAGTACTTC. It is translated as CASSEQDPRINEQYF. The V call is TRBV6-1, the J call TRBJ2-7; D remains ambiguous. The CDR3 is 15 amino acids. Trimming cost V 3 bases and J 5 bases, with 17 bases left between them. The germline gives CDR1 MNHNS, CDR2 SASEGT.

The J gene is TRBJ1-1, the V gene TRBV28, with a tentative D call TRBD1 (6 bases). Per germline, CDR1 MDHEN and CDR2 SYDVKM. The CDR3 sequence is 12 residues long. The V and J ends lost 6 bases and 7 bases respectively, with 12 bases between them. CDR3 in amino acids: CASRTAGVEAFF. In nucleotides, the CDR3 is TGTGCCAGCAGAACTGCAGGGGTTGAAGCTTTCTTT.

This clone turned up a few times. This chain joins TRBV27 and TRBJ2-1; 11 bases map to TRBD2. Germline V CDR1 and CDR2: MNHEY, SMNVEV (reference sequence). The CDR3 totals 16 residues. V gave up 5 bases and J gave up 9 bases; unmatched junction bases: 12. The CDR3 loop reads CASSSGTSGRIGEQFF. CDR3 nucleotide sequence: TGTGCCAGCAGTAGCGGGACTAGCGGTCGTATAGGTGAGCAGTTCTTC.

The rearrangement uses TRBV28 and TRBJ2-7, with D possibly called TRBD1 or TRBD2 (5 bases each). CDR1 is MDHEN, CDR2 SYDVKM, per germline. With 2 bases removed from V and 4 bases from J, the gap between germline ends came to 12 bases. CDR3 length equals 14 residues. This chain's CDR3 is CASSLGGVRYEQYF. DNA of the CDR3: TGTGCCAGCAGTTTAGGGGGAGTTAGGTACGAGCAGTACTTC.

The CDR3 DNA is TGCGCCAGCAGCTTGGAAGGGAACGTATACAATGAGCAGTTCTTC. It specifies CASSLEGNVYNEQFF. This sequence joins TRBV5-1 and TRBJ2-1, with D unresolved. Trimming removed 0 bases from V and 4 bases from J, with 11 bases in between. CDR3 length: 15 amino acids. Germline V gene sequence: CDR1 SGHRS, CDR2 YFSETQ. The full variable domain, rest sourced from reference TRBV5-1 and TRBJ2-1, is KAGVTQTPRYLIKTRGQQVTLSCSPISGHRSVSWYQQTPGQGLQFLFEYFSETQRNKGNFPGRFSGRQFSNSRSEMNVSTLELGDSALYLCASSLEGNVYNEQFFGPGTRLTVL.

The chain joins TRBV7-3 to TRBJ2-2; D call uncertain. Trimming shortened V by 5 bases and J by 2 bases, and 24 bases separated the two germline ends. The CDR3 has 19 residues. The germline gives CDR1 SGHTA, CDR2 FQGTGA. Here the CDR3 DNA reads TGTGCCAGCAGCCATGTCGGAAGCCCAAGGATTACCAACACCGGGGAGCTGTTTTTT. Amino acids: CASSHVGSPRITNTGELFF.

This clone appeared a few times. The same CDR3 can be traced to other DNA sequences in this sample. The genes are TRBV18 and TRBJ2-1; the D is unclear. Deletions cut 5 bases from V and 0 bases from J, with 8 bases between. Germline CDR1 is KGHSH and CDR2 is LQKENI. CDR3 size: 14 residues. The CDR3: CASSSQSSYNEQFF. The CDR3 DNA sequence: TGTGCCAGCTCATCCCAGTCCTCCTACAATGAGCAGTTCTTC.

The chain is built from TRBV28 and TRBJ2-3; D assignment may be TRBD1 or TRBD2 (6 bases each). This CDR3 has 15 amino acids. CDR1 is MDHEN, CDR2 SYDVKM, per germline. The V gene lost 8 bases and the J gene lost 1 base, with 16 bases spanning the gap. CDR3 sequence (DNA): TGTGCCAGCGAAACTGGGGGGCGGCGCACAGATACGCAGTATTTT. This gives the protein CASETGGRRTDTQYF.